This TCR beta chain stems from a study of shared clonotypes between healthy human individuals. Looking at the study overall: The people who gave samples were a couple of women and a few men aged 18 to 49.

With 7 bases removed from V and 0 bases from J, the gap between germline ends came to 12 bases. Germline V CDR1 and CDR2: MDHEN, SYDVKM. The CDR3 is made up of 15 amino acids. Some clones are missing from TCRdb's copy, which holds only in-frame ones; the method was immunoSEQ multiplex PCR. This table has 2 million to 2.5 million clones, 90% to 95% appearing once. The source of this sequence is a man aged 18-30 years in good health. Some clones in this sample may be carry-over from other donors' samples. Sequenced: naive CD4+ T cells from PBMCs. Noted subset: CD45RA+ positively selected. The genes are TRBV28 and TRBJ1-4, with a possible D match to TRBD1 (5 bases). CDR3 sequence: CASNGAGATNEKLFF. For the CDR3, the DNA is TGTGCCAGCAACGGGGCCGGAGCAACTAATGAAAAACTGTTTTTT.